This is a list of T cell receptor beta chains from one sample in a study of neoadjuvant anti-PD-1 for oral cavity cancer. Produced via immunoSEQ multiplex PCR; TCRdb's table is partial and in-frame only. The sample yields tens of thousands of clones, 35% to 45% seen once. Sequencing was performed on tumor tissue, taken after nivolumab (anti-PD-1) treatment. These receptors originate from a person aged 40-85 years with oral cavity squamous cell carcinoma. The CDR3 runs from the conserved cysteine through the conserved F or W. Fields, in order: J gene, D gene, clone size, V gene, CDR3 DNA, CDR3 protein. A D gene is named only where the DNA matches it firmly. Some rows mark clone size as missing; the rest say once, few, many or name a class of expanded clone.

j_call: TRBJ2-2; d_call: TRBD2; clone_size: -; v_call: TRBV19; cdr3_nt: TGTGCCAGTAGTATCTACGGACTAGCGGGAGGGGATGCCGGGGAGCTGTTTTTT; cdr3_aa: CASSIYGLAGGDAGELFF
j_call: TRBJ2-1; d_call: TRBD2; clone_size: medium-sized; v_call: TRBV10-2; cdr3_nt: TGCGCCAGCAGTGATGCGGCTAGCGGGAGCTCCTACAATGAGCAGTTCTTC; cdr3_aa: CASSDAASGSSYNEQFF
j_call: TRBJ1-5; d_call: -; clone_size: few; v_call: TRBV4-2; cdr3_nt: TGTGCCAGCAGCCAAGATCGGGACATGCACTCCGAGCCCCAGCATTTT; cdr3_aa: CASSQDRDMHSEPQHF
j_call: TRBJ1-5; d_call: TRBD1; clone_size: -; v_call: TRBV30; cdr3_nt: TGTGCCTGGAGTGTAGGGGGACAGGTCTGGGGACCCCAGCATTTT; cdr3_aa: CAWSVGGQVWGPQHF
j_call: TRBJ2-5; d_call: -; clone_size: few; v_call: TRBV5-4; cdr3_nt: TGTGCCAGCAGCTTGACGGGAGTGGGTGAGACCCAGTACTTC; cdr3_aa: CASSLTGVGETQYF
j_call: TRBJ2-2; d_call: -; clone_size: -; v_call: TRBV11-2; cdr3_nt: TGTGCCAGCAGCTTTCGACGTTACACCGGGGAGCTGTTTTTT; cdr3_aa: CASSFRRYTGELFF
j_call: TRBJ2-1; d_call: -; clone_size: few; v_call: TRBV27; cdr3_nt: TGTGCCAGCAGTCGCGGAATTGGGGTCAATGAGCAGTTCTTC; cdr3_aa: CASSRGIGVNEQFF
j_call: TRBJ2-5; d_call: -; clone_size: -; v_call: TRBV18; cdr3_nt: TGTGCCAGCTCACCACGGGGTAATGGGGAGACCCAGTACTTC; cdr3_aa: CASSPRGNGETQYF
j_call: TRBJ1-2; d_call: -; clone_size: -; v_call: TRBV4-1; cdr3_nt: TGCGCCAGCAGCCAAGAACCGTACTATGGCTACACCTTC; cdr3_aa: CASSQEPYYGYTF
j_call: TRBJ2-4; d_call: -; clone_size: -; v_call: TRBV4-1; cdr3_nt: TGCGCCAGCAGCCAAGGAGGGATTCAGTACTTC; cdr3_aa: CASSQGGIQYF
j_call: TRBJ2-7; d_call: TRBD2; clone_size: -; v_call: TRBV19; cdr3_nt: TGTGCCAGTAGTAGTACTAGCGGACTCGAGCAGTACTTC; cdr3_aa: CASSSTSGLEQYF
j_call: TRBJ1-1; d_call: -; clone_size: -; v_call: TRBV6-5; cdr3_nt: TGTGCCAGCAGTGGGGGCGAGGTCACTGAAGCTTTCTTT; cdr3_aa: CASSGGEVTEAFF
j_call: TRBJ2-7; d_call: -; clone_size: -; v_call: TRBV11-3; cdr3_nt: TGTGCCAGCAGCCTCGACAGCATTAGCTCCTACGAGCAGTACTTC; cdr3_aa: CASSLDSISSYEQYF
j_call: TRBJ2-5; d_call: -; clone_size: -; v_call: TRBV30; cdr3_nt: TGTGCCTGTGTTCAGGGGAGGGAGACCCAGTACTTC; cdr3_aa: CACVQGRETQYF
j_call: TRBJ1-1; d_call: -; clone_size: -; v_call: TRBV2; cdr3_nt: TGTGCCACGCAAGTTGGGGGAAAAGGAACTGAAGCTTTCTTT; cdr3_aa: CATQVGGKGTEAFF
j_call: TRBJ2-5; d_call: TRBD2; clone_size: -; v_call: TRBV10-2; cdr3_nt: TGCGCCAGCAGTCCTAGCGGGAGGGGGGAGACCCAGTACTTC; cdr3_aa: CASSPSGRGETQYF
j_call: TRBJ1-2; d_call: TRBD1; clone_size: -; v_call: TRBV5-6; cdr3_nt: TGTGCCAGCAGTGCCCGGGACAGGGGGCCCGTGGGTGGCTACACCTTC; cdr3_aa: CASSARDRGPVGGYTF
j_call: TRBJ1-2; d_call: -; clone_size: few; v_call: TRBV18; cdr3_nt: TGTGCCAGCTCACGACAACAGGGAACTGGAGGGAACTATGGCTACACCTTC; cdr3_aa: CASSRQQGTGGNYGYTF
j_call: TRBJ2-7; d_call: TRBD2; clone_size: once; v_call: TRBV19; cdr3_nt: TGTGCCAGTAGGGATGGCGGGAGCTCCTACGAGCAGTACTTC; cdr3_aa: CASRDGGSSYEQYF
j_call: TRBJ1-1; d_call: TRBD1; clone_size: few; v_call: TRBV19; cdr3_nt: TGTGCCAGTAGTATAGTGCCAGGGGGACGCAACACTGAAGCTTTCTTT; cdr3_aa: CASSIVPGGRNTEAFF
j_call: TRBJ2-1; d_call: TRBD2; clone_size: -; v_call: TRBV27; cdr3_nt: TGTGCCAGCAGTCCCCCGGGACTAGCGGGAGATGAGCAGTTCTTC; cdr3_aa: CASSPPGLAGDEQFF
j_call: TRBJ1-5; d_call: -; clone_size: few; v_call: TRBV4-2; cdr3_nt: TGTGCCAGCAGCCAAGATAGAGGCGTCAATCAGCCCCAGCATTTT; cdr3_aa: CASSQDRGVNQPQHF
j_call: TRBJ2-7; d_call: -; clone_size: few; v_call: TRBV4-1; cdr3_nt: TGCGCCAGCAGCCAGGGGTCCTTCCTCTACGAGCAGTACTTC; cdr3_aa: CASSQGSFLYEQYF
j_call: TRBJ2-7; d_call: -; clone_size: -; v_call: TRBV30; cdr3_nt: TGTGCCTGGAACAAACAGGTTTTCTACGAGCAGTACTTC; cdr3_aa: CAWNKQVFYEQYF
j_call: TRBJ2-5; d_call: -; clone_size: few; v_call: TRBV28; cdr3_nt: TGTGCCAGCAGTTTAGGGGTCGTAGAGACCCAGTACTTC; cdr3_aa: CASSLGVVETQYF
j_call: TRBJ2-3; d_call: -; clone_size: -; v_call: TRBV12-2; cdr3_nt: TGTGCAAGTCTCCTACCTAGCATAGGTACAGATACGCAGTATTTT; cdr3_aa: CASLLPSIGTDTQYF
j_call: TRBJ2-5; d_call: TRBD1; clone_size: -; v_call: TRBV11-3; cdr3_nt: TGTGCCAGCAGCTCCGGACAGGGGTCCCAAGAGACCCAGTACTTC; cdr3_aa: CASSSGQGSQETQYF
j_call: TRBJ2-5; d_call: -; clone_size: -; v_call: TRBV11-2; cdr3_nt: TGTGCCAGCAGCTCCTCAGGGTTGCAGACCCAGTACTTC; cdr3_aa: CASSSSGLQTQYF
j_call: TRBJ1-6; d_call: TRBD1; clone_size: few; v_call: TRBV7-9; cdr3_nt: TGTGCCAGCAGCCTACCCCCAGGGGGAGAATCACCCCTCCACTTT; cdr3_aa: CASSLPPGGESPLHF
j_call: TRBJ2-1; d_call: TRBD2; clone_size: -; v_call: TRBV5-1; cdr3_nt: TGCGCCAGCAGCCCAGGACTAGCGTGGGATGAGCAGTTCTTC; cdr3_aa: CASSPGLAWDEQFF
j_call: TRBJ1-5; d_call: -; clone_size: few; v_call: TRBV2; cdr3_nt: TGTGCCAGCGTAAGGTCCCGGGAGCCAAATCAGCCCCAGCATTTT; cdr3_aa: CASVRSREPNQPQHF
j_call: TRBJ1-1; d_call: -; clone_size: -; v_call: TRBV6-6; cdr3_nt: TGTGCCGGACGGGTTTTTACGAACACTGAAGCTTTCTTT; cdr3_aa: CAGRVFTNTEAFF
j_call: TRBJ1-2; d_call: -; clone_size: -; v_call: TRBV28; cdr3_nt: TGTGCCAGCAGTTTCTCCAGCTACACCTTC; cdr3_aa: CASSFSSYTF
j_call: TRBJ1-5; d_call: -; clone_size: few; v_call: TRBV7-9; cdr3_nt: TGTGCCAGCAGCTTGGATGGACTGAATAATCAGCCCCAGCATTTT; cdr3_aa: CASSLDGLNNQPQHF
j_call: TRBJ1-1; d_call: -; clone_size: -; v_call: TRBV5-5; cdr3_nt: TGTGCCAGCAGCTTAGGTGTAGAAGCTTTCTTT; cdr3_aa: CASSLGVEAFF
j_call: TRBJ2-5; d_call: -; clone_size: -; v_call: TRBV7-6; cdr3_nt: TGTGCCAGCAGCTTAGGGGGTAGCGGCCAAGAGACCCAGTACTTC; cdr3_aa: CASSLGGSGQETQYF
j_call: TRBJ1-4; d_call: -; clone_size: -; v_call: TRBV28; cdr3_nt: TGTGCCAGCAGTCCCCCCCTCCCCGGTAATGAAAAACTGTTTTTT; cdr3_aa: CASSPPLPGNEKLFF
j_call: TRBJ2-2; d_call: TRBD2; clone_size: once; v_call: TRBV14; cdr3_nt: TGTGCCAGCAGCCGGGGACTAGGATACACCGGGGAGCTGTTTTTT; cdr3_aa: CASSRGLGYTGELFF
j_call: TRBJ2-2; d_call: TRBD1; clone_size: -; v_call: TRBV28; cdr3_nt: TGTGCCAGCAGTTTGTCCGGGACAGGGGGGGTCGGGGAGCTGTTTTTT; cdr3_aa: CASSLSGTGGVGELFF
j_call: TRBJ1-1; d_call: -; clone_size: -; v_call: TRBV18; cdr3_nt: TGTGCCAGCACCTCCTGGACAAACATGAACACTGAAGCTTTCTTT; cdr3_aa: CASTSWTNMNTEAFF
j_call: TRBJ2-3; d_call: -; clone_size: -; v_call: TRBV5-6; cdr3_nt: TGTGCCAGCAGCGCTGGGGGCGCGCCGGATACGCAGTATTTT; cdr3_aa: CASSAGGAPDTQYF
j_call: TRBJ1-3; d_call: TRBD1; clone_size: many; v_call: TRBV6-5; cdr3_nt: TGTGCCGGCCGTCTCGAGACAGGGCAAAACACCATATATTTT; cdr3_aa: CAGRLETGQNTIYF
j_call: TRBJ1-1; d_call: -; clone_size: few; v_call: TRBV4-1; cdr3_nt: TGCGCCAGCAGCCAATCCCGGGGGCAGGTGAACACTGAAGCTTTCTTT; cdr3_aa: CASSQSRGQVNTEAFF
j_call: TRBJ2-7; d_call: TRBD2; clone_size: -; v_call: TRBV4-1; cdr3_nt: TGCGCCAGCAGCCAAGAAACTAGCGGGATGCGATTCGACGAGCAGTACTTC; cdr3_aa: CASSQETSGMRFDEQYF
j_call: TRBJ2-3; d_call: -; clone_size: -; v_call: TRBV11-3; cdr3_nt: TGTGCCAGCAGCTTAGGGGGCCTGTTTGATACGCAGTATTTT; cdr3_aa: CASSLGGLFDTQYF
j_call: TRBJ2-1; d_call: TRBD2; clone_size: few; v_call: TRBV7-9; cdr3_nt: TGTGCCAGCAGGGCGACTAGCGGGGGTCTGACCCTCTACAATGAGCAGTTCTTC; cdr3_aa: CASRATSGGLTLYNEQFF